This T cell receptor (beta chain) came from a study of blood T cell repertoires in COVID-19 (dated by TCRdb to the early 2020s). For the wider study: The collaborator samples originated in the United States, Italy and Spain and spanned the acute and convalescent phases of COVID-19. The prospective study material was composed of cDNA or gDNA derived from T cells, B-cell-depleted T cells, or PBMCs. Subjects who had been exposed to COVID-19, were actively infected with it, or had recovered from it provided the deeply sampled blood TCRbeta repertoires that made up the dataset. The repertoires were released in a freely available public database intended as a resource for research on the immune response to SARS-CoV-2. Samples came from the ongoing ImmuneRACE study (first 160 participants) plus 1,254 subjects from 6 global collaborators. The sample metadata nearly always contained a de-identified subject ID, COVID-19 status, age in years and sex. Where HLA class I and class II types were available, the types were taken from metadata supplied by the sample provider, not from assay-based typing.

Study-level results and caveats: Clinical and demographic metadata were provided uncurated, with the amount varying by source and participant.

V is pruned by 1 base and J by 8 bases, leaving 8 bases of the junction without a gene match. Taken from cysteine to phenylalanine, the CDR3 has 15 residues. Only the CDR3 portion is preserved as DNA: 45 bases, with reading frame beginning at the first base. For CDR1 and CDR2, the germline V gene lists SGDLS and YYNGEE. With respect to this clone: No cognate antigen has been identified for it. No base quality values were provided; no much bigger clone lies one nucleotide off.

TCRbeta CDR3 regions were amplified from genomic DNA using the immunoSEQ Assay, a bias-controlled multiplex PCR. Under the source paper's analysis protocol: The number of nucleated cells in each sample was estimated from the amplification of reference gene primers within the assay. To quantify the absolute abundance of each unique TCRbeta CDR3 rearrangement, sequence reads were collapsed and filtered. For each sample, productive Simpson clonality was calculated by taking the square root of Simpson's diversity index across productive rearrangements. What TCRdb holds here is the immuneACCESS table cut down to in-frame rearrangements. Part of the clones is not present; checked against another copy, under half of the missing clones reflect an unresolved V gene, and the others are unexplained. The DNA gave D and trimming, while V, J and clone size come from that table. The sample table shows 35,000 to 45,000 clones, and around 82% are seen once. The top ten clones comprise over 15% of the sample.

The collaborating institutions used their own protocols to collect whole blood in K2EDTA tubes. For TCRbeta analysis, collaborators shipped samples in one of three forms: frozen whole blood, isolated PBMCs, or DNA extracted from either of those sample types. Recombination linked TRBV9 to TRBJ1-4; TRBD1 agrees with 7 junctional bases. The clonotype comes from a man in his 70s with acute or convalescent COVID-19. Sequencing used peripheral blood. The DNA sequence is TGTGCCAGCAGCGTAATACAGGGGAGTCGGGAAAAACTGTTTTTT. This is translated as CASSVIQGSREKLFF.